These 29 T cell receptor beta chains were all obtained from the same sample, sequenced in a study of T-cell memory formation after mild COVID-19. TCRdb re-analysed the 5' RACE reads in MiXCR, keeping a single row per CDR3 protein. The sample lists around 340,000 distinct CDR3 sequences; roughly 15% were seen once. Specimen: PBMCs or a T cell subset sorted from them (not recorded which). These receptors came from a man between 18 and 29 years old who had mild COVID-19 (a few samples of this study predate the infection). Cell type and time point are not known.

This clonotype was counted a few times. The CDR3 reads CASSQAGAGEGGYTF. The DNA for the CDR3 is TGCGCCAGCAGCCAAGCTGGTGCAGGGGAGGGTGGCTACACCTTC. The V gene is TRBV4-3, the J gene TRBJ1-2; D is possibly TRBD1 (6 bases). The CDR3 is made up of 15 amino acids. Trimming cost V 1 base and J 7 bases, with 16 bases left between them. CDR1 LGHNA and CDR2 YSLEER come from the germline V gene.

The genes are TRBV5-6 and TRBJ2-5, with D tentatively TRBD2 (6 bases). This CDR3 is built from 15 residues. Trimming cost V 0 bases and J 2 bases, with 11 bases left between them. Germline values: CDR1 SGHDT, CDR2 YYEEEE. The CDR3 DNA is TGTGCCAGCAGCTTGGTCGGGGGTTGGCAAGAGACCCAGTACTTC. This gives the protein CASSLVGGWQETQYF.

This rearrangement joins TRBV4-3 to TRBJ2-2; TRBD2 is a possible D gene (6 bases). This CDR3 contains 16 residues. With 6 bases removed from V and 8 bases from J, the gap between germline ends came to 22 bases. Per germline, CDR1 LGHNA and CDR2 YSLEER. CDR3 amino acids: CASRRAGTGLRGELFF. In DNA form, the CDR3 reads TGCGCCAGCAGACGCGCCGGGACTGGGCTCCGGGGGGAGCTGTTTTTT.

This clonotype was observed a few times. The chain joins TRBV5-1 to TRBJ2-3; D is undetermined. V was trimmed by 0 bases and J by 0 bases, leaving 8 bases between them. This CDR3 has 15 residues. Germline V lookup: CDR1 SGHRS, CDR2 YFSETQ. The CDR3 DNA sequence: TGCGCCAGCAGCTTGGGAGAGGCAAGCACAGATACGCAGTATTTT. This gives the protein CASSLGEASTDTQYF.

This clonotype has a handful of counts. The chain carries TRBV6-2 or TRBV6-3 and TRBJ2-7; D unclear. Trimming cost V 4 bases and J 0 bases, with 13 bases left between them. Germline CDR1 reads MNHEY; CDR2 reads SVGEGT. This CDR3 comprises 15 residues. The CDR3 nucleotides are TGTGCCAGCAGTTCCGGACCCCTCAGCTCCTACGAGCAGTACGTC. As protein: CASSSGPLSSYEQYV.

This clonotype showed up many times. This chain joins TRBV6-6 and TRBJ1-1; D perhaps matches TRBD1 (6 bases). CDR3 length equals 14 residues. Between the trimmed V and J ends, which lost 2 bases and 4 bases, there was a span of 11 bases. In germline, CDR1 is MNHNY, CDR2 SVGAGI (reference sequence). This CDR3 is CASSYPGAGTEAFF. The CDR3 DNA reads as TGTGCCAGCAGTTACCCGGGGGCAGGCACTGAAGCTTTCTTT.

This clonotype has more than one count but fewer than ten. This chain uses TRBV7-9 with TRBJ2-1, with D perhaps matching TRBD1 (5 bases). This CDR3 contains 14 residues. Germline assignment: CDR1 SEHNR and CDR2 FQNEAQ (reference sequence). V lost 2 bases and J 8 bases, leaving 13 bases between the germline ends. CDR3 protein: CASSLRQGGYEQFF. In nucleotides, the CDR3 is TGTGCCAGCAGCTTACGGCAGGGTGGGTATGAGCAGTTCTTC. Together with reference TRBV7-9 and TRBJ2-1, the CDR3 gives the full variable domain: DTGVSQNPRHKITKRGQNVTFRCDPISEHNRLYWYRQTLGQGPEFLTYFQNEAQLEKSRLLSDRFSAERPKGSFSTLEIQRTEQGDSAMYLCASSLRQGGYEQFFGPGTRLTVL.

The V call is TRBV6-5, the J call TRBJ2-7; tentative D call: TRBD1 (6 bases). The V end lost 6 bases, the J end lost 3 bases, and 15 bases lay between the germline ends. The CDR3 is 14 amino acids. CDR1 is MNHEY, CDR2 SVGAGI, per germline. The CDR3 spells CASSHMGASYEQYF. CDR3 coding DNA: TGTGCCAGCAGCCATATGGGGGCGAGCTACGAGCAGTACTTC.

V is TRBV24-1 and J is TRBJ2-7, with D maybe TRBD1 (6 bases). The ends were cut back, 1 base at V and 1 base at J, with 13 bases in the middle. The CDR3 is made up of 16 amino acids. Germline assignment: CDR1 KGHDR and CDR2 SFDVKD. CDR3 nucleotide sequence: TGTGCCACCAGTGATTTAACCCAAGGACAGTCCTACGAGCAGTACTTC. Translating gives CATSDLTQGQSYEQYF.

The chain employs TRBV7-9 and TRBJ2-5; D unclear. Trimming stripped 2 bases from V and 3 bases from J, with 10 bases between. Germline values: CDR1 SEHNR, CDR2 FQNEAQ (reference sequence). The CDR3 spans 14 residues. CDR3 protein: CASSLLRTEETQYF. The CDR3 nucleotides are TGTGCCAGCAGCTTACTACGGACGGAAGAGACCCAGTACTTC.

This clonotype was counted only a few times. V is TRBV12-3 or TRBV12-4 and J is TRBJ1-1; D is uncertain. The ends were cut back, 0 bases at V and 5 bases at J, with 10 bases in the middle. CDR3 length: 14 residues. CDR3 in DNA: TGTGCCAGCAGTTTAGCCGTGGCTGGGACTGAAGCTTTCTTT. Its protein is CASSLAVAGTEAFF.

Many counts were recorded for this clonotype. This sequence joins TRBV7-2 and TRBJ2-1; no clear D. This CDR3 contains 14 residues. V was trimmed by 1 base and J by 6 bases, leaving 10 bases between them. The V gene's germline CDR1 is SGHTA and CDR2 FQGNSA. CDR3 DNA: TGTGCCAGCAGCTTAGGAAGACCGGGCAATGAGCAGTTCTTC. It encodes CASSLGRPGNEQFF.

J is TRBJ1-2 and V is TRBV5-1; TRBD1 agrees at 10 bases. Germline V gene sequence: CDR1 SGHRS, CDR2 YFSETQ. The CDR3 covers 15 residues. Trimming cost V 4 bases and J 4 bases; bases outside gene matches: 7. The CDR3 sequence is CASSLTGGPVYGYTF. The CDR3 DNA is TGCGCCAGCAGCCTGACAGGGGGCCCCGTCTATGGCTACACCTTC.

This clonotype was seen ten or more times. The chain employs TRBV29-1 and TRBJ2-7, with D unclear. Germline V gene lookup returns CDR1 SQVTM and CDR2 ANQGSEA. Trimming pared 5 bases from V and 1 base from J, leaving 12 bases between. The CDR3 covers 13 residues. The CDR3 nucleotides are TGCAGCGTTCCGCTGGGCGGATCCTACGAGCAGTACTTC. Protein product: CSVPLGGSYEQYF.

This clonotype has only a few counts. The chain links TRBV7-2 to TRBJ2-3, with 11 bases aligning to TRBD1. CDR3 length: 16 residues. Germline V CDR1 and CDR2: SGHTA, FQGNSA. Trimming took 5 bases from V and 1 from J; bases not matched to a gene: 5. The CDR3, as DNA: TGTGCCAGCAGCCCCGGGACAGGGGGACGCACAGATACGCAGTATTTT. Amino acids: CASSPGTGGRTDTQYF. Supplemented by reference TRBV7-2 and TRBJ2-3, the full variable domain reads GAGVSQSPSNKVTEKGKDVELRCDPISGHTALYWYRQSLGQGLEFLIYFQGNSAPDKSGLPSDRFSAERTGGSVSTLTIQRTQQEDSAVYLCASSPGTGGRTDTQYFGPGTRLTVL.

This clonotype was seen only a few times. The chain links TRBV5-1 to TRBJ1-2; D uncertain. V was shortened by 0 bases and J by 8 bases, with 11 bases between the two germline ends. The germline V gene encodes CDR1 SGHRS and CDR2 YFSETQ. This CDR3 comprises 13 residues. The CDR3 loop reads CASSLATSTGYTF. The CDR3 DNA reads as TGCGCCAGCAGCTTGGCTACGTCGACCGGCTACACCTTC.

The CDR3 nucleotides read TGTGCCAGCACTCGGGACCGCTTGGGTGGGACCCAGTACTTC. Translated, it gives CASTRDRLGGTQYF. The J gene is TRBJ2-5, the V gene TRBV12-3 or TRBV12-4; D is perhaps TRBD1 or TRBD2 (5 bases each). The V end lost 7 bases, the J end lost 7 bases, and 19 bases lay between the germline ends. The CDR3 is 14 amino acids.

This clonotype was counted ten times or more. This sequence joins TRBV7-2 and TRBJ2-3; 7 positions agree with TRBD1. The germline gives CDR1 SGHTA, CDR2 FQGNSA. Trimming removed 3 bases from V and 0 bases from J; junction bases left unmatched: 3. The CDR3 extends over 15 amino acids. The CDR3 sequence: CASSFAGGSTDTQYF. The CDR3 nucleotides read TGTGCCAGCAGCTTTGCAGGGGGAAGCACAGATACGCAGTATTTT.

The table lists this clonotype with a few counts. CDR3 protein: CASSVGTDTQYF. CDR3 nucleotides: TGTGCCAGCAGCGTAGGCACAGATACGCAGTATTTT. The chain links TRBV9 to TRBJ2-3, with D uncertain. The CDR3 is 12 amino acids. The V and J ends lost 0 bases and 1 base respectively, with 0 bases between them. Looked up from germline, CDR1 is SGDLS and CDR2 is YYNGEE.

This clonotype was seen a few times. This chain joins TRBV7-2 and TRBJ2-7, with D perhaps TRBD1 (5 bases). Germline CDR1 is SGHTA and CDR2 is FQGNSA. V gave up 3 bases and J gave up 5 bases, with 5 bases separating them. The CDR3 covers 11 residues. The CDR3 loop reads CASSLDNEQYF. In DNA, the CDR3 is TGTGCCAGCAGCTTGGACAACGAGCAGTACTTC.

This clonotype was counted a few times. This chain joins TRBV6-4 and TRBJ2-7; D may be TRBD1 (6 bases). The germline V gene has CDR1 MRHNA and CDR2 SNTAGT. The CDR3 has 14 amino acids. V was pared by 2 bases and J by 6 bases, with 14 bases between. CDR3 amino acids: CASSDQQGGVEQYV. The CDR3 region has the DNA TGTGCCAGCAGTGACCAACAGGGCGGTGTCGAGCAGTACGTC.

This clonotype appeared a few times. The rearrangement uses TRBV6-2 or TRBV6-3 and TRBJ2-6; D unresolved. CDR1 and CDR2 (germline): MNHEY, SVGEGT. This CDR3 contains 14 residues. With 10 bases removed from V and 0 bases from J, the gap between germline ends came to 10 bases. The DNA of the CDR3 is TGTGCCACCCCCGCGAGCTCTGGGGCCAACGTCCTGACTTTC. This codes for CATPASSGANVLTF.

This clonotype has just a few counts. This chain links TRBV18 with TRBJ1-1, with D unclear. V lost 5 bases to trimming and J lost 7 bases, with 8 bases between them. The germline V gene has CDR1 KGHSH and CDR2 LQKENI. CDR3 length: 11 residues. DNA for the CDR3: TGTGCCAGCTCAGAACGGAGTGAAGCTTTCTTT. Translation: CASSERSEAFF. Supplemented by reference TRBV18 and TRBJ1-1, the full variable domain reads NAGVMQNPRHLVRRRGQEARLRCSPMKGHSHVYWYRQLPEEGLKFMVYLQKENIIDESGMPKERFSAEFPKEGPSILRIQQVVRGDSAAYFCASSERSEAFFGQGTRLTVV.

CDR3 nucleotide sequence: TGTGCCAGCAGCTTTCGGCCAGGAGCGAACACTGAAGCTTTCTTT. It encodes CASSFRPGANTEAFF. The chain has TRBV5-6 and TRBJ1-1; D unclear. This CDR3 spans 15 amino acids. V lost 2 bases and J lost 1, with 12 bases in between. CDR1 and CDR2 from the germline V gene are SGHDT and YYEEEE.

This clonotype has just a few counts. The chain employs TRBV4-3 and TRBJ2-5, with D unresolved. The CDR3 is made up of 14 amino acids. The germline V gene encodes CDR1 LGHNA and CDR2 YSLEER. Trimming took 1 base from V and 5 from J, leaving 11 bases between them. CDR3 residues: CASSQVSGVETQYF. CDR3 DNA sequence: TGCGCCAGCAGCCAAGTATCTGGCGTCGAGACCCAGTACTTC.

The chain has TRBV6-5 and TRBJ2-1; 8 bases map to TRBD1. J gave up 5 bases and V 7 bases, and 10 bases lay outside the gene matches. Germline lookup yields CDR1 MNHEY and CDR2 SVGAGI. The CDR3 sequence is 15 residues long. The CDR3 spells CASTERRGRDNEQFF. The CDR3 nucleotides are TGTGCCAGCACCGAACGCAGGGGGCGAGACAATGAGCAGTTCTTC.

The chain carries TRBV18 and TRBJ1-2; D is possibly TRBD1 (6 bases). Germline V lookup: CDR1 KGHSH, CDR2 LQKENI. This CDR3 contains 15 residues. V shed 0 bases and J shed 8 bases, with 16 bases lying between them. Here the CDR3 reads CASSPPAHRVGGYTF. The CDR3 DNA reads TGTGCCAGCTCACCACCTGCCCACAGGGTAGGCGGCTACACCTTC.

The V gene is TRBV7-9, the J gene TRBJ1-3, with a tentative D call TRBD1 (5 bases). Trimming stripped 3 bases from V and 3 bases from J, with 9 bases between. Germline V gene lookup returns CDR1 SEHNR and CDR2 FQNEAQ (reference sequence). The CDR3 extends over 14 amino acids. CDR3 nucleotides: TGTGCCAGCAGCTTCTCAGGGAATGGAAACACCATATATTTT. Its translation: CASSFSGNGNTIYF.

This clonotype has more than one count but fewer than ten. The chain employs TRBV9 and TRBJ2-5, with D maybe TRBD1 (6 bases). Trimming took 1 base from V and 7 from J, leaving 8 bases between them. The CDR3 loop spans 12 amino acids. Germline CDR1 SGDLS, CDR2 YYNGEE. The CDR3 region is CASSVTTGTQYF. CDR3 DNA sequence: TGTGCCAGCAGCGTAACGACAGGGACCCAGTACTTC.